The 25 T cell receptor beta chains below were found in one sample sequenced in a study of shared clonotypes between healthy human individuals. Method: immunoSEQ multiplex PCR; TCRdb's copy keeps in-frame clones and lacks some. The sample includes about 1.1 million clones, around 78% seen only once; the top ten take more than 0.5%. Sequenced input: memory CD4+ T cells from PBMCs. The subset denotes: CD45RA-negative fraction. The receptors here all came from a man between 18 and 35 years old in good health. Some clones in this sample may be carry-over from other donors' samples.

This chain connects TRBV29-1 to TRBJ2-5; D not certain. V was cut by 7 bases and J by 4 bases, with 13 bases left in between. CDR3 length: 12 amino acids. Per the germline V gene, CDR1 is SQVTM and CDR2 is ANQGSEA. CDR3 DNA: TGCAGCGGGAAGCTAGTAGGAGAGACCCAGTACTTC. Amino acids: CSGKLVGETQYF. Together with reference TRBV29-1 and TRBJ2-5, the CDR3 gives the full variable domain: SAVISQKPSRDICQRGTSLTIQCQVDSQVTMMFWYRQQPGQSLTLIATANQGSEATYESGFVIDKFPISRPNLTFSTLTVSNMSPEDSSIYLCSGKLVGETQYFGPGTRLLVL.

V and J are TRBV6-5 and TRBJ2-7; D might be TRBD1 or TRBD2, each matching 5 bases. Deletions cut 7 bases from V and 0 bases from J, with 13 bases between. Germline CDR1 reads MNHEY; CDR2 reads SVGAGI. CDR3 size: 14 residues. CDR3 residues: CASKLRDGSYEQYF. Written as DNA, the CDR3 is TGTGCCAGCAAGCTCCGGGACGGCTCCTACGAGCAGTACTTC.

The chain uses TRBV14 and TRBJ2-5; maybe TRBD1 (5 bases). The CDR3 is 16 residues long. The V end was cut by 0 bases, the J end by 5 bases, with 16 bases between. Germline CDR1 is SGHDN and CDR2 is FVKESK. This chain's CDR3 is CASSQDGARLGETQYF. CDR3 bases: TGTGCCAGCAGCCAAGATGGGGCACGCCTGGGGGAGACCCAGTACTTC.

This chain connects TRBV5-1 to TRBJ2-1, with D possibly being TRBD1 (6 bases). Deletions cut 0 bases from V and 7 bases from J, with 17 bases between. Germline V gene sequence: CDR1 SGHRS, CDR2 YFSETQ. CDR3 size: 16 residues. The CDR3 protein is CASSLGLGTRINEQFF. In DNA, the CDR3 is TGCGCCAGCAGCTTGGGGCTCGGGACAAGAATTAATGAGCAGTTCTTC.

CDR3 in amino acids: CASSPVGPSHTDEQFF. The CDR3 bases are TGTGCCAGCTCACCAGTTGGACCAAGCCATACCGATGAGCAGTTCTTC. The chain links TRBV18 to TRBJ2-1; D ambiguous. The ends were cut back, 2 bases at V and 8 bases at J, with 19 bases in the middle. In germline, CDR1 is KGHSH, CDR2 LQKENI. The CDR3 consists of 16 residues.

Written as DNA, the CDR3 is TGTGCCAGCAGTCTCCGGGACACAAAGCCCAATGAGCAGTTCTTC. This sequence encodes CASSLRDTKPNEQFF. The chain uses TRBV7-2 and TRBJ2-1, with D perhaps TRBD1 (6 bases). CDR1 is SGHTA, CDR2 FQGNSA, per germline. With 6 bases removed from V and 6 bases from J, the gap between germline ends came to 18 bases. The length of the CDR3 is 15 residues. Supplemented by reference TRBV7-2 and TRBJ2-1, the full variable domain reads GAGVSQSPSNKVTEKGKDVELRCDPISGHTALYWYRQSLGQGLEFLIYFQGNSAPDKSGLPSDRFSAERTGGSVSTLTIQRTQQEDSAVYLCASSLRDTKPNEQFFGPGTRLTVL.

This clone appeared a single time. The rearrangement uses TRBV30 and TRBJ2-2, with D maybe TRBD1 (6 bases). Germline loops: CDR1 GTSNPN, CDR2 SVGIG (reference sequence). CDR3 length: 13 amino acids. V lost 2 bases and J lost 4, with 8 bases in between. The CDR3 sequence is CAWSTGITGELFF. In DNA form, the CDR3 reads TGTGCCTGGAGTACAGGGATCACCGGGGAGCTGTTTTTT.

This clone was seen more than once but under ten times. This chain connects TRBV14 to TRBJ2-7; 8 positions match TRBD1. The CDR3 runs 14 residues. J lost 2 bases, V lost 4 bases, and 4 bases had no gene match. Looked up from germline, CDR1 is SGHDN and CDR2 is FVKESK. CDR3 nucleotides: TGTGCCAGCAGCCGGACAGGGATACCCTACGAGCAGTACTTC. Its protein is CASSRTGIPYEQYF.

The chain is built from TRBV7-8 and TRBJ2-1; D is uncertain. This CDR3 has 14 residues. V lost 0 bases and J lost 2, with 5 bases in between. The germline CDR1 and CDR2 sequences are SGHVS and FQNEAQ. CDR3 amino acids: CASSLAGTYNEQFF. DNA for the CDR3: TGTGCCAGCAGCTTAGCGGGAACCTACAATGAGCAGTTCTTC.

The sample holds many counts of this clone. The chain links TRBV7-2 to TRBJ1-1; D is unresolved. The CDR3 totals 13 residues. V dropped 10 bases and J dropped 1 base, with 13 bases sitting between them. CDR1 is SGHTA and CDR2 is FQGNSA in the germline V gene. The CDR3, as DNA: TGTGCCACGAGAACTAAGGGGAACACTGAAGCTTTCTTT. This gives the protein CATRTKGNTEAFF.

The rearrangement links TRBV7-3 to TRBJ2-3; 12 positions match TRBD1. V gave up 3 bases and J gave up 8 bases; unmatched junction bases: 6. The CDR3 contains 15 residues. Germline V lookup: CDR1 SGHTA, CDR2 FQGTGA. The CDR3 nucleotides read TGTGCCAGCAGCTTCTCGGGACAGGGGGCTGTTACGCAGTATTTT. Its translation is CASSFSGQGAVTQYF. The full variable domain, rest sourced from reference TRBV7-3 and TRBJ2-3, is GAGVSQTPSNKVTEKGKYVELRCDPISGHTALYWYRQSLGQGPEFLIYFQGTGAADDSGLPNDRFFAVRPEGSVSTLKIQRTERGDSAVYLCASSFSGQGAVTQYFGPGTRLTVL.

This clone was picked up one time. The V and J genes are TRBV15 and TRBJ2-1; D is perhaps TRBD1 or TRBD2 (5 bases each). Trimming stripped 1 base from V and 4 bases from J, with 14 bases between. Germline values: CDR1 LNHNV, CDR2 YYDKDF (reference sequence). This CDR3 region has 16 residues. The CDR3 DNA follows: TGTGCCACCAGCAGAGGGACGTGGGGGATTTACAATGAGCAGTTCTTC. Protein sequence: CATSRGTWGIYNEQFF.

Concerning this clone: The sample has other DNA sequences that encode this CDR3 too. The CDR3 reads CASSSTVTGELFF. CDR3 in DNA: TGCGCCAGCAGCTCAACGGTGACCGGGGAGCTGTTTTTT. This chain joins TRBV5-1 and TRBJ2-2; D unresolved. The CDR3 has 13 amino acids. V was cut by 3 bases and J by 5 bases, with 8 bases left in between. CDR1 is SGHRS and CDR2 is YFSETQ in the germline V gene. Full variable domain (remainder filled in from reference TRBV5-1 and TRBJ2-2): KAGVTQTPRYLIKTRGQQVTLSCSPISGHRSVSWYQQTPGQGLQFLFEYFSETQRNKGNFPGRFSGRQFSNSRSEMNVSTLELGDSALYLCASSSTVTGELFFGEGSRLTVL.

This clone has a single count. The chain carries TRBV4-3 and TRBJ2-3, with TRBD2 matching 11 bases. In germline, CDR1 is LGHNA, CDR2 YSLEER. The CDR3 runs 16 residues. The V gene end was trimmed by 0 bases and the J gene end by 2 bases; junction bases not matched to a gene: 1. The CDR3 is CASSQELAGDTDTQYF. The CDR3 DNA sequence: TGCGCCAGCAGCCAAGAACTAGCGGGAGACACAGATACGCAGTATTTT.

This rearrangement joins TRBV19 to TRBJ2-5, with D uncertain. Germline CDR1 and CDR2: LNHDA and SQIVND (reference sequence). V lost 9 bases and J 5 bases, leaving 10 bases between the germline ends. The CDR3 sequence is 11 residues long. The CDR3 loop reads CASVGNETQYF. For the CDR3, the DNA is TGTGCCAGCGTTGGCAACGAGACCCAGTACTTC.

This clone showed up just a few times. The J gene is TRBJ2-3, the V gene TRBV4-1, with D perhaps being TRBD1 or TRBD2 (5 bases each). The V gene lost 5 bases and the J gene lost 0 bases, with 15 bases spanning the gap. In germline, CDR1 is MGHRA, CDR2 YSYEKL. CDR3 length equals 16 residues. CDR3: CASSTQPGPSTDTQYF. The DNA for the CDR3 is TGCGCCAGCAGCACACAACCGGGACCCAGCACAGATACGCAGTATTTT.

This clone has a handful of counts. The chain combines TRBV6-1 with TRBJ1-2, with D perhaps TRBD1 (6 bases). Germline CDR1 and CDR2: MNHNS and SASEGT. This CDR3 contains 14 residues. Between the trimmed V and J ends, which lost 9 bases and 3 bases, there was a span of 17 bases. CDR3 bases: TGTGCCAGTACAAACCCCGGACAGTACTATGGCTACACCTTC. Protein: CASTNPGQYYGYTF.

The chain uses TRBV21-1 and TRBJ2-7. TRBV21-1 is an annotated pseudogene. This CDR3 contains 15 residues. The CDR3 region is CASSIPDGFPYEQYF. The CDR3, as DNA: TGTGCCAGCAGCATCCCGGACGGTTTTCCCTACGAGCAGTACTTC.

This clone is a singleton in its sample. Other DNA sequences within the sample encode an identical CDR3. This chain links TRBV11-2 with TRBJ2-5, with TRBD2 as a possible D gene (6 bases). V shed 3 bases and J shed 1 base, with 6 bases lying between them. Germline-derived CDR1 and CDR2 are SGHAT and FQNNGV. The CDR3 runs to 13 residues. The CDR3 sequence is CASSLGGQETQYF. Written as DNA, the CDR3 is TGTGCCAGCAGCTTGGGGGGCCAAGAGACCCAGTACTTC.

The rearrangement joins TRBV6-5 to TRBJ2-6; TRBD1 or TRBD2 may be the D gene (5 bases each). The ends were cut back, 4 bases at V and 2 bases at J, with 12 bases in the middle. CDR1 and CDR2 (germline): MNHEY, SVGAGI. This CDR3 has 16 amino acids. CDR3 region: CASSLSRGAGANVLTF. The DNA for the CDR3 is TGTGCCAGCAGTTTATCCCGAGGGGCTGGGGCCAACGTCCTGACTTTC.

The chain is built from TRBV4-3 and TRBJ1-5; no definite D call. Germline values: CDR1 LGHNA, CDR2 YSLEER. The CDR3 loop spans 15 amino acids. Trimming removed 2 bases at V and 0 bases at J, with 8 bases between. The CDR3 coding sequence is TGCGCCAGCAGCCAAAACCAGATTAGCAATCAGCCCCAGCATTTT. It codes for CASSQNQISNQPQHF.

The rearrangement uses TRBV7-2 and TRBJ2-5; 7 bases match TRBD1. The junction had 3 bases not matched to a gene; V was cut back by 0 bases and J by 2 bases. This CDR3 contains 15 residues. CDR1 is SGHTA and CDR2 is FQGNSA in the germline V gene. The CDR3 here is CASSLATGQQETQYF. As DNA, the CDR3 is TGTGCCAGCAGCTTAGCGACAGGGCAGCAAGAGACCCAGTACTTC.

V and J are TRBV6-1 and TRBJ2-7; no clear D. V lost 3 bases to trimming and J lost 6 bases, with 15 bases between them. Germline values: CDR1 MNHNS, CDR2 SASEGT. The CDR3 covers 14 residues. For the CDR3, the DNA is TGTGCCAGCAGTGAGTGGGGATCAGTGGGCGAGCAGTACTTC. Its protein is CASSEWGSVGEQYF.

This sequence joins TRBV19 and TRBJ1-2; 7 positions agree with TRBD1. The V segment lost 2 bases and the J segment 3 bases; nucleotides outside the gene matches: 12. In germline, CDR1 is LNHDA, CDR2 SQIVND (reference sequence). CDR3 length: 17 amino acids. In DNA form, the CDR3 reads TGTGCCAGTAGTATACTTGGACAGGCCCGCGGGGACTATGGCTACACCTTC. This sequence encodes CASSILGQARGDYGYTF.

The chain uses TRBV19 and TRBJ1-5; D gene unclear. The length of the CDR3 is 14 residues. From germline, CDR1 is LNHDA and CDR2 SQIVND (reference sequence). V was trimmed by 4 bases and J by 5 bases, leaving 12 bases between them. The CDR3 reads CASSTRPGDQPQHF. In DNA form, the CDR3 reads TGTGCCAGTAGTACTCGACCGGGTGATCAGCCCCAGCATTTT.